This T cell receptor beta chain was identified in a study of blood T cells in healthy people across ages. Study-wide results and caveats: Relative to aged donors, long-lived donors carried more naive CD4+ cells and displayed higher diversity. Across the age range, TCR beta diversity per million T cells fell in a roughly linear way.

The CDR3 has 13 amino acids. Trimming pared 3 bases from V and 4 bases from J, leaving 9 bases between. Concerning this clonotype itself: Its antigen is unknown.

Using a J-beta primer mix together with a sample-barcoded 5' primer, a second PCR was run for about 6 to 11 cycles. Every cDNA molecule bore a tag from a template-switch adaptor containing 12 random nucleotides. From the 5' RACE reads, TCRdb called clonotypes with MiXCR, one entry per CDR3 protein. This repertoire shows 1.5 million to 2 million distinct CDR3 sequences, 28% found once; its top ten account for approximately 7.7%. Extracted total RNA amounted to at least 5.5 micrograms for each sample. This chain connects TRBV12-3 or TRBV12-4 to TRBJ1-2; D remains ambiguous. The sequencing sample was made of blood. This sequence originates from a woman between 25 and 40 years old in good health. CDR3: CASSFSVGYGYTF. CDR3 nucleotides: TGTGCCAGCAGTTTCTCGGTGGGCTATGGCTACACCTTC.